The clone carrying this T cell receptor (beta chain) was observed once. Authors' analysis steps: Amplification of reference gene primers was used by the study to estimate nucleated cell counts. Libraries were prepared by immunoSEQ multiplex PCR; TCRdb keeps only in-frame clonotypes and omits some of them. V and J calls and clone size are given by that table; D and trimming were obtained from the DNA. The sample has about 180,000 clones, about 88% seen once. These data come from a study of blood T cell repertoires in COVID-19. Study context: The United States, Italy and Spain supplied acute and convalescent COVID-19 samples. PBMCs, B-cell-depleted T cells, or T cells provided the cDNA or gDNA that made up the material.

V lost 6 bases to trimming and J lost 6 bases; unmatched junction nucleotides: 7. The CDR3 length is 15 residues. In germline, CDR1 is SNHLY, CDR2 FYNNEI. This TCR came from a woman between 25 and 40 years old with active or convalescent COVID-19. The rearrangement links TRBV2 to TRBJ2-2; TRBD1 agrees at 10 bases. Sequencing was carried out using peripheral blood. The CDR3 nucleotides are TGTGCCAGCAGGACCGGGACAGGGGATCCCGGGGAGCTGTTTTTT. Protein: CASRTGTGDPGELFF.